The 5 T cell receptor beta chains below were found in one sample sequenced in a study of blood T cell repertoires in COVID-19. Generated by immunoSEQ multiplex PCR, the TCRdb table keeps only in-frame clones and is missing some. This table holds 42,000 or so clones, 76% found once. Sequenced material: peripheral blood. These receptors were obtained from a man older than 75 with acute or convalescent COVID-19.

The chain carries TRBV11-2 and TRBJ2-7; TRBD1 matches 7 bases. The length of the CDR3 is 15 residues. The ends lost 5 bases at V and 3 bases at J; junction bases unmatched: 10. Germline CDR1 reads SGHAT; CDR2 reads FQNNGV. CDR3 region: CASSVSGTEIYEQYF. The CDR3 bases are TGTGCCAGCAGCGTATCCGGGACAGAAATCTACGAGCAGTACTTC.

The chain combines TRBV28 with TRBJ2-1, with 16 nucleotides matching TRBD2. The CDR3 spans 18 residues. Germline values: CDR1 MDHEN, CDR2 SYDVKM. The ends lost 3 bases at V and 7 bases at J; junction bases unmatched: 9. The CDR3 nucleotides read TGTGCCAGCAGTTTGGGACTAGCGGGAGGGCAATTGACAAATGAGCAGTTCTTC. It translates to CASSLGLAGGQLTNEQFF.

V gene TRBV9 combines with J gene TRBJ1-4; 8 bases align to TRBD1. Per the germline V gene, CDR1 is SGDLS and CDR2 is YYNGEE. V trimming: 4 bases; J trimming: 5 bases; junction bases outside the gene matches: 13. The CDR3 has 17 residues. The CDR3 DNA reads TGTGCCAGCAGCCCATCCCCCGGGACAGGAGCCAATGAAAAACTGTTTTTT. Translated, it gives CASSPSPGTGANEKLFF.

The CDR3 sequence is CASSESTGGVYEQYF. CDR3 in DNA: TGTGCCAGCAGTGAATCCACAGGGGGCGTATACGAGCAGTACTTC. V usage is TRBV6-1 and J usage is TRBJ2-7; 9 bases match TRBD1. Germline-derived CDR1 and CDR2 are MNHNS and SASEGT. Germline trimming cut 2 bases from V and 4 bases from J; bases unmatched to any gene: 6. The CDR3 has 15 residues.

The chain links TRBV19 to TRBJ1-1; TRBD1 is a possible D gene (5 bases). V was cut by 7 bases and J by 3 bases, with 12 bases left in between. The CDR3 sequence is 13 residues long. The V gene's germline CDR1 is LNHDA and CDR2 SQIVND (reference sequence). This chain's CDR3 is CASTMGRDTEAFF. In nucleotides, the CDR3 is TGTGCCAGTACCATGGGCAGGGACACTGAAGCTTTCTTT.